This T cell receptor beta chain was found in a study of T cell repertoires in cytomegalovirus infection (dated by TCRdb to 2018 to 2020). Turning to the overall study: Donor HLA type was relevant to the analysis, as public TCR beta signatures indicated carriage of CMV infection together with the matching HLA type.

Reads for this sample came from an Illumina HiSeq 1500. TCRdb reprocessing: public reads trimmed at Q25 with fastp, clones called with MiXCR, in-frame beta chains kept. Under each unique CDR3 protein, matching rows form one entry showing the most common genes and DNA. This sample is represented by 350,000 to 500,000 distinct CDR3 sequences; around 32% of them were singletons. The ten largest make up roughly an eighth of the sample. Only a few counts were recorded for this clonotype. Its antigen is still unknown. No base quality information exists; no much larger clone differs at one position. CDR3 length: 13 amino acids, cysteine to phenylalanine. The CDR3 DNA has 39 bases and is translated from base 1. The germline ends are 9 bases apart after V is trimmed by 0 bases and J by 7 bases. Via the germline V gene (reference sequence), CDR1 is LNHNV and CDR2 YYDKDF. Study-level results and caveats: The ex vivo response was dominated by HLA-C-restricted CMV-specific TCR beta clonotypes, which also provided the single most frequent clonotype in two of eight donors. Cumulative frequency of public TCR beta family members discriminated carriers of CMV infection plus the relevant HLA type in this cohort and an independent roughly 330-donor cohort.

This clonotype was obtained from a human donor in good health (CMV status not recorded). Some clones in this sample may be carry-over from other donors' samples. Sequencing used PBMCs. Recombination joined TRBV15 with TRBJ1-1, with no confident D gene call. The CDR3 protein is CATSRDWGGEAFF. The DNA sequence follows: TGTGCCACCAGCAGAGATTGGGGTGGTGAAGCTTTCTTT.